This TCR beta chain appears in the sequencing data of a study of blood T cell repertoires in COVID-19. Turning to the study itself: PBMCs, B-cell-depleted T cells, or T cells provided the cDNA or gDNA that made up the material.

The CDR3 has 15 amino acids. V was clipped by 0 bases and J by 8 bases, with 14 bases between them. Germline V gene data show CDR1 as SGHTS and CDR2 as YDEGEE. Original analysis: Amplified reference gene primers provided the basis for estimating nucleated cell counts. Profiled with immunoSEQ multiplex PCR; TCRdb holds only in-frame clones, not every one. V and J calls and clone size come straight from that table; D and trimming were deduced from the DNA. The repertoire holds about 130,000 clones, with 70% to 90% as singletons. The chain combines TRBV5-8 with TRBJ1-4; D might be TRBD1 (5 bases). Specimen: peripheral blood. The source is a man over 45 with acute or convalescent COVID-19. The CDR3 DNA follows: TGTGCCAGCAGCTTGGGGCAGGGAGGTAGAGAAAAACTGTTTTTT. Translation gives CASSLGQGGREKLFF.